This T cell receptor (beta chain) was identified during a study of brain T cells in children with intractable seizures. Germline V lookup: CDR1 LNHDA, CDR2 SQIVND (reference sequence). V dropped 7 bases and J dropped 5 bases, with 15 bases sitting between them. The CDR3 loop spans 15 amino acids. Clones were read by immunoSEQ multiplex PCR, and TCRdb kept only the in-frame ones, dropping some. Of fewer than 80,000 clones in the sample, 90% to 97% are singletons; the top ten hold more than 0.35%. This receptor was identified in a boy in the first two years of life with focal cortical dysplasia and intractable seizures. The sequencing used peripheral blood, collected at surgery. The chain has TRBV19 and TRBJ1-6; tentative D call: TRBD1 (6 bases). In nucleotides, the CDR3 is TGTGCCAGTACCGGACAGAGGGCAAATAATTCACCCCTCCACTTT. The encoded protein is CASTGQRANNSPLHF.